Presented here are 28 T cell receptor beta chains from one specimen sequenced in a study of blood T cells in healthy people across ages. For the second PCR, which ran for about 6 to 11 cycles, a sample-barcoded 5' primer and a J-beta primer mix were used. TCRdb re-called the 5' RACE reads through MiXCR, storing one row per CDR3 protein. The table lists roughly 650,000 distinct CDR3 sequences, about 30% of them singletons. The material sequenced was blood. Receptors were obtained from a woman aged 80 or over in good health.

This clonotype was recorded a few times. The junction and the germline gene differ at one end; a read error may be behind it. This chain joins TRBV15 and TRBJ1-5; the D gene is possibly TRBD1 (6 bases). This CDR3 contains 17 residues. Germline lookup yields CDR1 LNHNV and CDR2 YYDKDF (reference sequence). In DNA form, the CDR3 reads TGTGCCACCAGCAGGGCGACGGGACAAAGGCGCAATCCGCCCCAGCATTTT. It yields the protein CATSRATGQRRNPPQHF.

This clonotype was detected many times. The CDR3 coding sequence is TGCAGCATCGCGGACAGTAGCAATCAGCCCCAGCATTTT. Translating it yields CSIADSSNQPQHF. V gene TRBV29-1 combines with J gene TRBJ1-5; possible D gene TRBD1, 6 bases. V gave up 8 bases and J gave up 0 bases, with 11 bases separating them. Germline lookup yields CDR1 SQVTM and CDR2 ANQGSEA. The CDR3 totals 13 residues.

This clonotype has a count of ten or more. V usage is TRBV7-2 and J usage is TRBJ2-7; 14 bases agree with TRBD2. CDR3 length: 15 residues. CDR1 SGHTA and CDR2 FQGNSA come from the germline V gene. Unmatched junction bases numbered 5, after V lost 4 bases and J lost 6 bases. The CDR3 bases are TGTGCCAGCAGCTCCCTGGGACTAGCGGGGGCCGAGCAGTACTTC. Translating gives CASSSLGLAGAEQYF.

This clonotype has ten or more counts. The rearrangement uses TRBV29-1 and TRBJ2-5; unclear D gene. V dropped 3 bases and J dropped 5 bases, with 13 bases sitting between them. Germline CDR1 and CDR2: SQVTM and ANQGSEA. CDR3 size: 13 residues. CDR3 protein: CSVDELIGETQYF. CDR3 coding DNA: TGCAGCGTTGATGAATTGATTGGGGAGACCCAGTACTTC.

This clonotype was seen ten or more times. The chain joins TRBV5-4 to TRBJ1-2; the D gene is possibly TRBD1 (6 bases). CDR1 and CDR2 from the germline V gene are SGHNT and YYREEE (reference sequence). The germline V and J ends were trimmed by 4 bases and 4 bases, with 20 bases remaining between them. The length of the CDR3 is 16 residues. The CDR3 reads CASSRVRDTLGYGYTF. In DNA, the CDR3 is TGTGCCAGCAGCAGGGTCCGGGACACTCTCGGCTATGGCTACACCTTC.

This chain uses TRBV9 with TRBJ2-1, with D perhaps being TRBD1 or TRBD2 (7 bases each). Germline V gene sequence: CDR1 SGDLS, CDR2 YYNGEE. The CDR3 covers 21 residues. Trimming took 0 bases from V and 13 from J, leaving 38 bases between them. CDR3 nucleotide sequence: TGTGCCAGCAGCGTAGAAGGGGGGGAGGAGGGGGCGAACCCATGGCAAGAGACCCAGTTCTTC. This gives the protein CASSVEGGEEGANPWQETQFF.

V and J are TRBV7-6 and TRBJ2-3, with D possibly TRBD2 on 5 matching bases. Trimming left V 5 bases short and J 6 bases short, with 12 bases between. The V gene's germline CDR1 is SGHVS and CDR2 FNYEAQ. The CDR3 extends over 13 amino acids. The DNA for the CDR3 is TGTGCCAGCAGCAATACTAGAGAGGATACGCAGTATTTT. This translates into CASSNTREDTQYF.

This clonotype came up many times. Here the CDR3 reads CASSYSGQGGGYTF. The DNA of the CDR3 is TGTGCCAGCAGTTACTCGGGGCAGGGAGGTGGCTACACCTTC. This chain joins TRBV6-5 and TRBJ1-2, with D perhaps TRBD1 (5 bases). CDR1 and CDR2 from the germline V gene are MNHEY and SVGAGI. The CDR3 extends over 14 amino acids. V dropped 0 bases and J dropped 7 bases, with 12 bases sitting between them.

This clonotype came up many times. This sequence joins TRBV6-2 or TRBV6-3 and TRBJ2-7; D is perhaps TRBD1 (6 bases). V was cut by 6 bases and J by 4 bases, with 13 bases left in between. From germline, CDR1 is MNHEY and CDR2 SVGEGT. The CDR3 sequence is 13 residues long. The chain's CDR3 is CASSRTADYEQYF. Written as DNA, the CDR3 is TGTGCCAGCAGCCGGACAGCGGATTACGAGCAGTACTTC.

This clonotype was detected a few times. A read error may explain this, as a much larger clone is one base away. The chain carries TRBV5-1 and TRBJ2-5; a possible D gene is TRBD1 (6 bases). This CDR3 is 12 amino acids long. Per the germline V gene, CDR1 is SGHRS and CDR2 is YFSETQ. The V end was cut by 1 base, the J end by 11 bases, with 12 bases between. The CDR3 here is CASSLWDNEQYF. The DNA of the CDR3 is TGCGCCAGCAGCTTGTGGGACAATGAGCAGTACTTC.

This rearrangement joins TRBV6-1 to TRBJ1-5; D is ambiguous. CDR3 length: 13 amino acids. Trimming cost V 7 bases and J 0 bases, with 7 bases left between them. In germline, CDR1 is MNHNS, CDR2 SASEGT. CDR3 nucleotide sequence: TGTGCCAGCAAATGGGTTAGCAATCAGCCCCAGCATTTT. As protein: CASKWVSNQPQHF.

The J gene is TRBJ1-5, the V gene TRBV28, with TRBD1 as a possible D gene (5 bases). Germline V lookup: CDR1 MDHEN, CDR2 SYDVKM. V gave up 6 bases and J gave up 4 bases, with 16 bases separating them. The CDR3 extends over 15 amino acids. This CDR3 reads CASRPTGGANQPQHF. The CDR3 bases are TGTGCCAGCAGGCCAACTGGAGGGGCAAATCAGCCCCAGCATTTT.

The sample holds many counts of this clonotype. V is TRBV25-1 and J is TRBJ2-3; TRBD1 matches 12 bases. V shed 1 base, J shed 5 bases, and the junction held 7 bases outside the gene matches. This CDR3 has 17 residues. Germline values: CDR1 MGHDK, CDR2 SYGVNS. The CDR3 DNA is TGTGCCAGCAGTGAATGGGGACAGGGGGCGCGCAGAGATACGCAGTATTTT. Translated, it gives CASSEWGQGARRDTQYF.

Details on this clonotype: Given a much more abundant clone one base away, this may be a read error. The V call is TRBV18, the J call TRBJ2-3, with D uncertain. CDR1 and CDR2 (germline): KGHSH, LQKENI. The length of the CDR3 is 11 residues. Trimming cost V 7 bases and J 5 bases, with 7 bases left between them. CDR3 amino acids: CASLSIDTQYF. The CDR3 DNA is TGTGCCAGCTTATCAATAGATACGCAGTATTTT.

This clonotype was seen ten or more times. The rearrangement uses TRBV3-1 and TRBJ1-2; D not certain. This CDR3 spans 12 amino acids. From germline, CDR1 is LGHDT and CDR2 YNNKEL (reference sequence). Trimming took 0 bases from V and 8 from J, leaving 7 bases between them. CDR3 sequence reads: CASSQDSGGYTF. CDR3 sequence (DNA): TGTGCCAGCAGCCAAGATAGTGGAGGCTACACCTTC.

The chain couples TRBV27 to TRBJ2-5, with 8 bases that match TRBD1. The J call may be incorrect, as the DNA end agrees better with TRBJ2-7. The CDR3 sequence is 13 residues long. The germline V gene has CDR1 MNHEY and CDR2 SMNVEV (reference sequence). For the CDR3, the DNA is TGTGCCACTAAAGCAGGGGGCGGGTACGAGCAGTACTTC. Translated: CATKAGGGYEQYF.

The chain links TRBV7-2 to TRBJ1-2, with a weak D call TRBD1 (5 bases). Germline V lookup: CDR1 SGHTA, CDR2 FQGNSA. The CDR3 length is 14 residues. V was clipped by 3 bases and J by 8 bases, with 16 bases between them. CDR3 sequence: CASSFGAGGSGYTF. CDR3 in DNA: TGTGCCAGCAGCTTCGGGGCCGGGGGGAGCGGCTACACCTTC.

This clonotype was seen at least ten times. The chain recombines TRBV29-1 with TRBJ2-3, with a possible D match to TRBD1 (6 bases). This CDR3 is built from 14 residues. V was shortened by 5 bases and J by 3 bases, with 15 bases between the two germline ends. Germline V gene data show CDR1 as SQVTM and CDR2 as ANQGSEA. The CDR3 coding sequence is TGCAGCGTTCCGCAGGGGTCGGTGACAGATACGCAGTATTTT. It specifies CSVPQGSVTDTQYF.

The chain carries TRBV6-1 and TRBJ2-1; 9 positions agree with TRBD2. The J call could be wrong; TRBJ2-7 is a better fit for the DNA end. The germline gives CDR1 MNHNS, CDR2 SASEGT. The CDR3 totals 14 residues. CDR3 loop: CASRASGVGNEQYF. CDR3 nucleotide sequence: TGTGCCAGCAGGGCTAGCGGGGTGGGTAATGAGCAGTACTTC.

With respect to this clonotype: A much more abundant neighbour one base away suggests this may be a read error. The chain links TRBV10-3 to TRBJ2-5; D remains unclear. The CDR3 has 13 amino acids. Per the germline V gene, CDR1 is ENHRY and CDR2 is SYGVKD. CDR3 region: CAVSESSRETQYF. CDR3 DNA: TGTGCCGTCAGTGAGTCATCACGCGAGACCCAGTACTTC.

The CDR3 protein is CASSLESTNVVGNTIYF. DNA of the CDR3: TGTGCCAGCAGCTTAGAAAGTACGAATGTGGTTGGAAACACCATATATTTT. The chain recombines TRBV11-2 with TRBJ1-3, with D unclear. The CDR3 length is 17 residues. Germline assignment: CDR1 SGHAT and CDR2 FQNNGV. The V and J ends lost 0 bases and 3 bases respectively, with 15 bases between them. Together with reference TRBV11-2 and TRBJ1-3, the CDR3 gives the full variable domain: EAGVAQSPRYKIIEKRQSVAFWCNPISGHATLYWYQQILGQGPKLLIQFQNNGVVDDSQLPKDRFSAERLKGVDSTLKIQPAKLEDSAVYLCASSLESTNVVGNTIYFGEGSWLTVV.

Ten or more counts support this clonotype. The genes are TRBV19 and TRBJ2-7; 11 bases are shared with TRBD1. Unmatched junction bases numbered 11, after V lost 3 bases and J lost 7 bases. The CDR3 contains 16 residues. Germline assignment: CDR1 LNHDA and CDR2 SQIVND (reference sequence). The DNA of the CDR3 is TGTGCCAGTAGTATTCGACGAGGACAGGGGGCTGGTGAGCAGTACTTC. Amino acids: CASSIRRGQGAGEQYF.

This clonotype was seen a few times. This chain links TRBV18 with TRBJ1-5; D uncertain. Germline V gene lookup returns CDR1 KGHSH and CDR2 LQKENI. The CDR3 extends over 13 amino acids. Trimming removed 4 bases from V and 7 bases from J, with 11 bases in between. CDR3 residues: CASSQGSLQPQHF. In nucleotides, the CDR3 is TGTGCCAGCTCACAGGGATCGTTGCAGCCCCAGCATTTT.

As regards this clonotype: A read error may explain this, as a much larger clone is one base away. The CDR3 DNA follows: TGTGCCAGCGTAGACGATCCGTCGCTCGGAGATACGCAGTATTTT. As protein: CASVDDPSLGDTQYF. The chain links TRBV6-1 to TRBJ2-3; no reliable D call. V lost 8 bases, J lost 5 bases, and 20 bases lay in between. From germline, CDR1 is MNHNS and CDR2 SASEGT. The CDR3 loop spans 15 amino acids.

This clonotype was seen repeatedly, ten times or more. The J gene is TRBJ2-1, the V gene TRBV9; D gene unclear. V lost 0 bases to trimming and J lost 9 bases, with 16 bases between them. CDR1 and CDR2 from the germline V gene are SGDLS and YYNGEE. The length of the CDR3 is 15 residues. In nucleotides, the CDR3 is TGTGCCAGCAGCGTAGAAGCAAGGGAAGGAGCTGAGCAGTTCTTC. Translating it yields CASSVEAREGAEQFF.

Many counts were recorded for this clonotype. V usage is TRBV5-6 and J usage is TRBJ2-3, with TRBD1 as a possible D gene (6 bases). The CDR3 loop spans 13 amino acids. Germline V gene data show CDR1 as SGHDT and CDR2 as YYEEEE. V was trimmed by 1 base and J by 5 bases, leaving 8 bases between them. CDR3 sequence: CASSLQGRDTQYF. CDR3 sequence (DNA): TGTGCCAGCAGCTTGCAGGGGAGAGATACGCAGTATTTT. Looking up the rest from reference TRBV5-6 and TRBJ2-3 gives the full variable domain: DAGVTQSPTHLIKTRGQQVTLRCSPKSGHDTVSWYQQALGQGPQFIFQYYEEEERQRGNFPDRFSGHQFPNYSSELNVNALLLGDSALYLCASSLQGRDTQYFGPGTRLTVL.

The chain uses TRBV30 and TRBJ1-2, with 9 positions matching TRBD1. V was clipped by 3 bases and J by 8 bases; unmatched bases: 10. Germline V lookup: CDR1 GTSNPN, CDR2 SVGIG (reference sequence). This CDR3 spans 14 amino acids. CDR3 nucleotides: TGTGCCTGGAGCCAGCACAGGGGGCTCGGAGGCTACACCTTC. It encodes CAWSQHRGLGGYTF.

This clonotype occurred many times. The V and J genes are TRBV10-3 and TRBJ2-5; TRBD2 matches 9 bases. V lost 10 bases, J lost 3 bases, and 6 bases stayed unmatched. CDR3 length equals 13 residues. CDR1 is ENHRY and CDR2 is SYGVKD in the germline V gene. CDR3 in amino acids: CATQTSGEETQYF. The CDR3 DNA reads TGTGCCACTCAGACTAGCGGAGAAGAGACCCAGTACTTC.